This is a list of T cell receptor beta chains from one sample in a study of blood T cell repertoires in COVID-19. The method was immunoSEQ multiplex PCR; TCRdb's version includes in-frame clones alone and lacks a portion of them. The sample yields 140,000 or so clones, more than 85% seen once. The specimen was peripheral blood. The receptors come from a human donor in a cohort sampled during active COVID-19. The CDR3 runs from the conserved cysteine through the conserved F or W. A D gene is named only where the DNA matches it firmly. The listing skips clone size in some rows; elsewhere it reads once, few, many or a size class.

size	V	D	J	DNA	CDR3
few	TRBV14	TRBD1	TRBJ2-3	TGTGCCAGCAGCCGAGGACAGGAGACAGATACGCAGTATTTT	CASSRGQETDTQYF
-	TRBV5-6	-	TRBJ2-6	TGTGCCAGCAGCTTGGGTTGGGAGTCTGGGGCCAACGTCCTGACTTTC	CASSLGWESGANVLTF
-	TRBV27	-	TRBJ1-3	TGTGCCAGCAGTTCAGGACAGCTTGACTCTGGAAACACCATATATTTT	CASSSGQLDSGNTIYF
-	TRBV20-1	-	TRBJ2-7	TGCAGTGCTAGCTTACTAGAAAGGCAGTACTTC	CSASLLERQYF
-	TRBV27	TRBD1	TRBJ1-1	TGTGCCAGCAGTTTACTGGCAGGGGGTTTGAACACTGAAGCTTTCTTT	CASSLLAGGLNTEAFF
-	TRBV5-5	-	TRBJ2-7	TGTGCCAGCAGCTTTGGGCAGGGCGCCCTCTACGAGCAGTACTTC	CASSFGQGALYEQYF
few	TRBV11-2	-	TRBJ2-4	TGTGCCAGCAGCCTCTCCAAAAACATTCAGTACTTC	CASSLSKNIQYF
-	TRBV7-3	TRBD2	TRBJ2-7	TGTGCCAGCAGCATTGGTCTAGCGGGATTTGGCGAGCAGTACTTC	CASSIGLAGFGEQYF
once	TRBV6-1	TRBD2	TRBJ2-6	TGTGCCAGCAGTGAAGTCACTAGCGGGAGGCCTGGGGCCAACGTCCTGACTTTC	CASSEVTSGRPGANVLTF
-	TRBV18	TRBD2	TRBJ2-2	TGTGCCAGCTCACCCGGGGGGGCGACCGGGGAGCTGTTTTTT	CASSPGGATGELFF
-	TRBV27	TRBD1	TRBJ1-2	TGTGCCAGCAGCTTGCGGACAGGGGGTAACTATGGCTACACCTTC	CASSLRTGGNYGYTF
-	TRBV28	TRBD2	TRBJ2-2	TGTGCCAGCAGTTTAATTACGAGCGGGAGGGGGGAGCTGTTTTTT	CASSLITSGRGELFF
-	TRBV3-1/TRBV3-2	TRBD2	TRBJ2-1	TGTGCCAGCAGCCTGGGACTAGCGGGGAGGAATGAGCAGTTCTTC	CASSLGLAGRNEQFF
-	TRBV27	TRBD2	TRBJ2-1	TGTGCCAGCAGTTTTTCGGGCGTCGGAGTAGCGGGAGGTTATGAGCAGTTCTTC	CASSFSGVGVAGGYEQFF
-	TRBV5-8	-	TRBJ1-1	TGTGCCAGCAGCCCAGGACTGGTTAGGGCTGAAGCTTTCTTT	CASSPGLVRAEAFF
-	TRBV30	-	TRBJ1-2	TGTGCCTGGAGTGGGGAGGACTATGGCTACACCTTC	CAWSGEDYGYTF
-	TRBV28	TRBD1	TRBJ1-5	TGTGCCAGCAGTTTAGGGACAGGAATTTATAGCAATCAGCCCCAGCATTTT	CASSLGTGIYSNQPQHF
-	TRBV6-5	-	TRBJ2-2	TGTGCCAGCAGGAGCCTTTCAGGTTCAGGGGAGCTGTTTTTT	CASRSLSGSGELFF
-	TRBV5-5	TRBD1	TRBJ2-2	TGTGCCAGCAGCTTAGAGGGACAGGGGCCTTGGGAGGAGCTGTTTTTT	CASSLEGQGPWEELFF
-	TRBV9	-	TRBJ2-5	TGTGCCAGCAGCGTAGTTAGCGGAGCCCAAGAGACCCAGTACTTC	CASSVVSGAQETQYF
-	TRBV4-1	TRBD2	TRBJ2-2	TGCGCCAGCAGCCAAGACAGGGGACTAGGCACCGGGGAGCTGTTTTTT	CASSQDRGLGTGELFF
-	TRBV4-2	TRBD2	TRBJ2-5	TGTGCCAGCAGCCAAGCAGCGGGAGTGGGAGAGACCCAGTACTTC	CASSQAAGVGETQYF
once	TRBV4-1	TRBD2	TRBJ2-1	TGCGCCAGCAGCCCTCTAGCGGGGGGTTACAATGAGCAGTTCTTC	CASSPLAGGYNEQFF
-	TRBV30	TRBD1	TRBJ1-1	TGTGCCTGGAGTCAGGGGGGGAACACTGAAGCTTTCTTT	CAWSQGGNTEAFF
-	TRBV12-1	-	TRBJ1-1	TGTGCCAGCAGCTTTCACCAGGGGTATTGGGACACTGAAGCTTTCTTT	CASSFHQGYWDTEAFF
-	TRBV19	TRBD2	TRBJ2-3	TGTGCCAGTACCAAGAAAGCTAGCGGGAGTCGATCAGATACGCAGTATTTT	CASTKKASGSRSDTQYF
-	TRBV7-9	-	TRBJ1-1	TGTGCCAGCAGCTTGACAGAGAACACTGAAGCTTTCTTT	CASSLTENTEAFF
-	TRBV9	TRBD2	TRBJ2-2	TGTGCCAGCAGCCCCCAGCGGGAGTCGCGAACCGGGGAGCTGTTTTTT	CASSPQRESRTGELFF
-	TRBV7-9	-	TRBJ2-2	TGTGCCAGCAGCTCTCCGGGTGGCTACACCGGGGAGCTGTTTTTT	CASSSPGGYTGELFF
few	TRBV27	TRBD2	TRBJ2-1	TGTGCCAGCAGTTTAGGGACTAGCGGGATTAATGAGCAGTTCTTC	CASSLGTSGINEQFF
-	TRBV5-1	TRBD2	TRBJ2-3	TGCGCCAGCAGCCTAACTAGCGGGAGGGCCTGGAGCACAGATACGCAGTATTTT	CASSLTSGRAWSTDTQYF
few	TRBV7-3	-	TRBJ1-2	TGTGCCAGCAGCTTCTCAGGGGAATTTAACTATGGCTACACCTTC	CASSFSGEFNYGYTF
-	TRBV28	TRBD2	TRBJ2-1	TGTGCCAGCAGAACGAGACTAGCGGGAGGGAATGAGCAGTTCTTC	CASRTRLAGGNEQFF
-	TRBV30	-	TRBJ2-1	TGTGCCTTCGAAAGACAGATATCCAATGAGCAGTTCTTC	CAFERQISNEQFF
-	TRBV28	-	TRBJ2-3	TGTGCCAGCAGTCCCTCCAGATTCGACAGCCGGTCCGGCACAGATACGCAGTATTTT	CASSPSRFDSRSGTDTQYF
-	TRBV18	TRBD1	TRBJ2-1	TGTGCCAGCTCACCAGAAGCTAGGGGCAGGGGGCTTTACAATGAGCAGTTCTTC	CASSPEARGRGLYNEQFF
once	TRBV5-1	TRBD2	TRBJ2-7	TGCGCCAGCAGCAAAGGGACTAGCGGCGCCTACGAGCAGTACTTC	CASSKGTSGAYEQYF
few	TRBV2	-	TRBJ2-3	TGTGCCAGCCGCATCGGGGGAAGAGCAGATACGCAGTATTTT	CASRIGGRADTQYF
once	TRBV5-1	-	TRBJ1-3	TGCGCCAGCAGAGAGGGAGGAAACACCATATATTTT	CASREGGNTIYF
few	TRBV5-1	-	TRBJ1-6	TGCGCCAGCAGCCCGAGTACCCTATGGGGGCGAAATTCACCCCTCCACTTT	CASSPSTLWGRNSPLHF
-	TRBV7-3	TRBD2	TRBJ2-1	TGTGCCAGCAGCTTACGACTAGCGGGGTACAATGAGCAGTTCTTC	CASSLRLAGYNEQFF
-	TRBV10-1	TRBD1	TRBJ2-1	TGCGCCAGCAGTAAGGGGGGGACAGGGGGTGCTGAGCAGTTCTTC	CASSKGGTGGAEQFF
-	TRBV19	TRBD1	TRBJ1-5	TGTGCCAGTAGTAGGAGGACAGGGAGCCAGCCCCAGCATTTT	CASSRRTGSQPQHF
-	TRBV11-2	-	TRBJ1-1	TGTGCCAGCAGCTTAAGCAGGGCCCTGAAAGCTTTCTTT	CASSLSRALKAFF
-	TRBV5-1	-	TRBJ2-4	TGCGCCAGCAGCTGGGCCGGTCAAGAAAACATTCAGTACTTC	CASSWAGQENIQYF